A single sample gave rise to the 5 T cell receptor beta chains below, sequenced in a study of OX40 agonist ivuxolimab in advanced cancers. The protocol was immunoSEQ multiplex PCR, while the TCRdb copy is restricted to in-frame clones and leaves out a portion. This table has about 76,000 clones, 80% to 90% appearing once. The sample here was CD4+ or CD8+ T cells sorted from blood, taken in a trial of the OX40 agonist ivuxolimab. The origin of the receptors is an adult with an advanced solid tumor such as melanoma, head and neck, liver or kidney cancer.

The table lists this clone with a count of one. The rearrangement uses TRBV11-2 and TRBJ2-1; 12 bases match TRBD1. The CDR3 totals 15 residues. In germline, CDR1 is SGHAT, CDR2 FQNNGV. V dropped 5 bases and J dropped 6; count of bases not matched to a gene: 5. The CDR3 nucleotides are TGTGCCAGCAGCCCGGGACAGGGGGCGGTCAATGAGCAGTTCTTC. Amino acid sequence: CASSPGQGAVNEQFF.

This chain links TRBV11-3 with TRBJ1-1; unclear D gene. Looked up from germline, CDR1 is SGHNT and CDR2 is YENEEA. Trimming took 1 base from V and 1 from J, leaving 7 bases between them. The CDR3 sequence is 14 residues long. The CDR3 DNA sequence: TGTGCCAGCAGCTTAGGAGGCAAGAACACTGAAGCTTTCTTT. As protein: CASSLGGKNTEAFF.

This chain joins TRBV5-1 and TRBJ1-4; D gene uncertain. The germline V and J ends were trimmed by 0 bases and 3 bases, with 6 bases remaining between them. Germline CDR1 is SGHRS and CDR2 is YFSETQ. This CDR3 comprises 14 residues. The CDR3 loop is CASSLEGSNEKLFF. The CDR3, as DNA: TGCGCCAGCAGCTTGGAGGGATCTAATGAAAAACTGTTTTTT.

The chain joins TRBV5-6 to TRBJ2-5, with a weak D call TRBD1 (6 bases). Trimming removed 2 bases from V and 7 bases from J, with 15 bases in between. The CDR3 length is 14 residues. Per the germline V gene, CDR1 is SGHDT and CDR2 is YYEEEE. CDR3 nucleotide sequence: TGTGCCAGCAGCTTCAGGGGCGGTGATGGGACCCAGTACTTC. Amino acid sequence: CASSFRGGDGTQYF.

This chain links TRBV12-5 with TRBJ2-2; D remains ambiguous. Germline CDR1 is LGHNT and CDR2 is FRNRAP. Between the trimmed V and J ends, which lost 2 bases and 4 bases, there was a span of 17 bases. This CDR3 spans 17 amino acids. The CDR3, as DNA: TGTGCTAGTGGTTTGCGGGCATCAGGCCTTAGCACCGGGGAGCTGTTTTTT. It codes for CASGLRASGLSTGELFF.